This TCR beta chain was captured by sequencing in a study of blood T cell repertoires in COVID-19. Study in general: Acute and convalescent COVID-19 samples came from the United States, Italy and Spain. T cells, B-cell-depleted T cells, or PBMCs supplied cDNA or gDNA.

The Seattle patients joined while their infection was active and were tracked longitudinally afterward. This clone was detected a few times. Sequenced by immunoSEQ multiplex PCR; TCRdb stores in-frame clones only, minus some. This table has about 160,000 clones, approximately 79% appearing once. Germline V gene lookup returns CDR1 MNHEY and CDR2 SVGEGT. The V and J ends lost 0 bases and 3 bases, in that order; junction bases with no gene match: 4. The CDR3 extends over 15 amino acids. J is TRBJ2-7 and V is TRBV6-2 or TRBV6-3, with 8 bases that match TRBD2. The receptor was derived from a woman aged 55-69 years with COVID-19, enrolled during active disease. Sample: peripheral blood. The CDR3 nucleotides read TGTGCCAGCAGTTACTCGCGGGAGGTTGTCTACGAGCAGTACTTC. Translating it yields CASSYSREVVYEQYF.